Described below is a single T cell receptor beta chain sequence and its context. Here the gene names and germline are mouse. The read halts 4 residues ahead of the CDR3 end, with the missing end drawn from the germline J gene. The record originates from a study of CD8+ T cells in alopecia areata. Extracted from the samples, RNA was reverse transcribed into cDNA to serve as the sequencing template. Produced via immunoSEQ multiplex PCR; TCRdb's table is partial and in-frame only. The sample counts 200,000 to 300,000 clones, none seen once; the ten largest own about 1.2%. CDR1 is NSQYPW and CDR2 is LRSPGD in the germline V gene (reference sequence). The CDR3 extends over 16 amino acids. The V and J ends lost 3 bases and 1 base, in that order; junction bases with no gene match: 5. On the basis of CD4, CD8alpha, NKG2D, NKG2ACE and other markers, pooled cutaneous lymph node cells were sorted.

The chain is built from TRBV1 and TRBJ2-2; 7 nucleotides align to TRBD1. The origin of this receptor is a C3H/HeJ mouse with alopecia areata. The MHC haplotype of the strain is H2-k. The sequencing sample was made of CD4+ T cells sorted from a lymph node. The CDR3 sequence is CTCSAPGQKNTGQLYF. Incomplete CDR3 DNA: TGCACCTGCAGTGCCCCGGGACAGAAAAACACCGGG.